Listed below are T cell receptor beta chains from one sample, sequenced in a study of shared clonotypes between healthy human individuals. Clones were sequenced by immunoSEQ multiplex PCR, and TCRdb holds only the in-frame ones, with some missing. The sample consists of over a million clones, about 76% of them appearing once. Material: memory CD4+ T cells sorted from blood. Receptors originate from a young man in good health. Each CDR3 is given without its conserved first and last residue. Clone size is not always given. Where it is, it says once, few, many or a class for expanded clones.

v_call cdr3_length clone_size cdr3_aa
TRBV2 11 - ASVRGGEETQY
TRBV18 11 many ASSREDTEKLF
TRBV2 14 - ASRILPGQGAYEQY
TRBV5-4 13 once ASSLEAGGLNEQF
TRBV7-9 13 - ASSLITGSTDTQY
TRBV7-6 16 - ASSPRGRGMDSNQPQH
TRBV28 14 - ASSLTKTGANEKLF
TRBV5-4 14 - ASSLNSGRQGGKLF
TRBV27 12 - ASSIVGRQETQY
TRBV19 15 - ATAERTGGAGFAEAF
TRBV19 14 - ASSILGQGGNQPQH
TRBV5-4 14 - ASSLPGAGGTDTQY
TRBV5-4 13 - ASSPLNQGSYGYT
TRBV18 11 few ASSPGAGYEQY
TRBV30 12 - ASQGLGDNQPQH
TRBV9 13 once ASSVGGDSRNTQY
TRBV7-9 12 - ASSLPGGTGELF
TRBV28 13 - ASSPGVTGNEKLF
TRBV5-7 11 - ASSPPRAPEAF
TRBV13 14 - ASSLAVPGGFTEAF
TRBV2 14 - ASSGFRGRKSYEQY
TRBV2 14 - ASSGGVNLYTGELF
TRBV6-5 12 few ASRRAGQNTEAF
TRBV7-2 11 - ASSRDRVYGYT
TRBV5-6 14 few ASSVGGQGSGNTIY
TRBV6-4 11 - AAATGGQDEQH
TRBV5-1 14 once ASSSPGLAGFNEQF
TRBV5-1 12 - ASSLEGQSKKAF
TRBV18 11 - ASSSFSGSPLH
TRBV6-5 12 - ASSPLGNNSPLH
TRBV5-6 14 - ASSLGLAGVRETQY
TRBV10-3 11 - AISELGFEKLF
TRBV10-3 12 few AIRGQGAHTEAF
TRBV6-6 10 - ASSYSEFEAF
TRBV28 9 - ASSPGTEAF
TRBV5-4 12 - ASHTSGDHYEQY
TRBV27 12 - ASSLSGGSYGYT
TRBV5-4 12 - ASSIDRGREKLF
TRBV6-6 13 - ASRQRADSNQPQH
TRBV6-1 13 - ASSGGILTSSPLH
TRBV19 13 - ASSMGRAYTDTQY
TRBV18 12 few ASSPPGGGEKLF
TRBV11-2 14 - ASSLVAKKGYNEQF
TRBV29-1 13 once SVEDRGGVNTEAF
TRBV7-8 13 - ASSGQDSGANVLT
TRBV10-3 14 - AIRESSGRAPYEQY
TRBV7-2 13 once ASSLDRVGNQPQH
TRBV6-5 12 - ASRLSGYTDTQY